A single TCR beta chain is shown here with its context. The data derive from a study of blood T cell repertoires in COVID-19. Measured with immunoSEQ multiplex PCR; TCRdb has only the in-frame clones, and not every one. The sample comprises roughly 80,000 clones, around 88% of which are singletons, and 4.5% to 6% rests with the top ten. CDR1 and CDR2 (germline): MDHEN, SYDVKM. V was shortened by 6 bases and J by 5 bases, with 8 bases between the two germline ends. This CDR3 is 11 amino acids long. The sequence derives from a woman of 80 years or more with active or convalescent COVID-19. The sequencing sample was made of peripheral blood. The chain couples TRBV28 to TRBJ2-7; D may be TRBD1 (6 bases). This CDR3 is CASRWGHEQYF. As DNA, the CDR3 is TGTGCCAGCAGGTGGGGGCACGAGCAGTACTTC.